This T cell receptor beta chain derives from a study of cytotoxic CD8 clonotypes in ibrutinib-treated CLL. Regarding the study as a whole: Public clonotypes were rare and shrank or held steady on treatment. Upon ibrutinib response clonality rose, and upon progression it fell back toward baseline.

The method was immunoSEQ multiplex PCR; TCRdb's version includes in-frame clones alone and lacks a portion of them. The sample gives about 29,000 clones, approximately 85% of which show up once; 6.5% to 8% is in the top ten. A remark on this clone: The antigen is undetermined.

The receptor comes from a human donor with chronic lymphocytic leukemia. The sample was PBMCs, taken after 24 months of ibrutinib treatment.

The CDR3 DNA follows: TGTGCCTCGGACAGGGCGTATAGCACAGATACGCAGTATTTT. It translates to CASDRAYSTDTQYF. The gene calls are TRBV6-1 and TRBJ2-3; 8 bases fit TRBD1. Germline values: CDR1 MNHNS, CDR2 SASEGT. The CDR3 is 14 residues long. Trimming took 11 bases from V and 0 from J; bases not matched to a gene: 7.